This TCR beta chain was documented in a study of PD-L1 blockade in urothelial cancer. Findings of the study overall: Durable-benefit patients showed greater tumor-associated blood clone expansion at 3 weeks.

Assay used: immunoSEQ multiplex PCR; TCRdb lists only in-frame clones, some missing. Among about 110,000 clones listed, approximately 90% were seen once. A remark on this clone: Its antigen is not identified.

Trimming removed 1 base from V and 6 bases from J; junction bases left unmatched: 3. This CDR3 is built from 14 residues. Germline CDR1 and CDR2: SGHTA and FQGNSA. Stated time point: peripheral blood 6 weeks after treatment start. Patients were living with locally advanced or metastatic urothelial carcinoma. Between 1 and 8 samples per patient were obtained, pretreatment and on-treatment. The rearrangement uses TRBV7-2 and TRBJ2-5; 9 positions match TRBD2. The input for sequencing was PBMCs, taken around atezolizumab (anti-PD-L1) treatment. The TCR originated in a man aged 60 to 75 with urothelial cancer. Here the CDR3 DNA reads TGTGCCAGCAGCTTAGATGCGGGGGGGAAGACCCAGTACTTC. Protein product: CASSLDAGGKTQYF.